The entry below describes one T cell receptor beta chain. In the original analysis: Reference gene primers were amplified, and this amplification served to estimate nucleated cell counts. The method was immunoSEQ multiplex PCR; TCRdb's version includes in-frame clones alone and lacks a portion of them. V and J calls and clone size are copied from that table; D and trimming were computed from the DNA. The sample consists of approximately 120,000 clones, almost 70% of them appearing once. This entry is derived from a study of blood T cell repertoires in COVID-19. Study-wide background: Specimens from acute and convalescent COVID-19 originated in the United States, Italy and Spain. Nucleic acid was either cDNA or gDNA, and it came from T cells, B-cell-depleted T cells, or PBMCs.

Germline-derived CDR1 and CDR2 are SGHAT and FQNNGV. The germline V and J ends were trimmed by 6 bases and 4 bases, with 15 bases remaining between them. The CDR3 spans 15 residues. The sample comprised peripheral blood. The receptor's source is a woman in her seventies with acute or convalescent COVID-19. The rearrangement uses TRBV11-2 and TRBJ2-2, with D tentatively TRBD2 (7 bases). The CDR3: CASSLGGGITGELFF. For the CDR3, the DNA is TGTGCCAGCAGTCTAGGGGGAGGGATCACCGGGGAGCTGTTTTTT.